Listed here is a single TCR beta chain. Its cognate antigen is unknown. This record comes from a study of graft-versus-host responses after intestinal transplantation. Study-wide context: In this cohort, recipients had multivisceral, liver-intestinal, or isolated intestinal transplants. Once they had received anti-thymocyte globulin induction, all recipients took tacrolimus and steroids for around three years. General study points: Maximum circulating GvH clone levels tracked with early post-transplant HvG decreases. Clonal ratios of graft-versus-host to host-versus-graft in allografts were high for patients exhibiting graft-donor T cell macrochimerism.

TCRdb's copy holds only in-frame clones and misses some; the assay was immunoSEQ multiplex PCR. The sample lists some 45,000 clones; 90% to 95% were seen once. Germline V gene lookup returns CDR1 MDHEN and CDR2 SYDVKM. The length of the CDR3 is 15 residues. V shed 6 bases and J shed 5 bases, with 20 bases lying between them. The TCR originated in a human patient who received an intestinal transplant, so some T cells may come from the graft donor. J is TRBJ2-7 and V is TRBV28; TRBD1 might be the D (6 bases). The sequencing used PBMCs, collected 524 days after transplant. This CDR3 reads CASSPTGQGMHEQYF. The DNA of the CDR3 is TGTGCCAGCAGCCCCACAGGGCAGGGGATGCACGAGCAGTACTTC.